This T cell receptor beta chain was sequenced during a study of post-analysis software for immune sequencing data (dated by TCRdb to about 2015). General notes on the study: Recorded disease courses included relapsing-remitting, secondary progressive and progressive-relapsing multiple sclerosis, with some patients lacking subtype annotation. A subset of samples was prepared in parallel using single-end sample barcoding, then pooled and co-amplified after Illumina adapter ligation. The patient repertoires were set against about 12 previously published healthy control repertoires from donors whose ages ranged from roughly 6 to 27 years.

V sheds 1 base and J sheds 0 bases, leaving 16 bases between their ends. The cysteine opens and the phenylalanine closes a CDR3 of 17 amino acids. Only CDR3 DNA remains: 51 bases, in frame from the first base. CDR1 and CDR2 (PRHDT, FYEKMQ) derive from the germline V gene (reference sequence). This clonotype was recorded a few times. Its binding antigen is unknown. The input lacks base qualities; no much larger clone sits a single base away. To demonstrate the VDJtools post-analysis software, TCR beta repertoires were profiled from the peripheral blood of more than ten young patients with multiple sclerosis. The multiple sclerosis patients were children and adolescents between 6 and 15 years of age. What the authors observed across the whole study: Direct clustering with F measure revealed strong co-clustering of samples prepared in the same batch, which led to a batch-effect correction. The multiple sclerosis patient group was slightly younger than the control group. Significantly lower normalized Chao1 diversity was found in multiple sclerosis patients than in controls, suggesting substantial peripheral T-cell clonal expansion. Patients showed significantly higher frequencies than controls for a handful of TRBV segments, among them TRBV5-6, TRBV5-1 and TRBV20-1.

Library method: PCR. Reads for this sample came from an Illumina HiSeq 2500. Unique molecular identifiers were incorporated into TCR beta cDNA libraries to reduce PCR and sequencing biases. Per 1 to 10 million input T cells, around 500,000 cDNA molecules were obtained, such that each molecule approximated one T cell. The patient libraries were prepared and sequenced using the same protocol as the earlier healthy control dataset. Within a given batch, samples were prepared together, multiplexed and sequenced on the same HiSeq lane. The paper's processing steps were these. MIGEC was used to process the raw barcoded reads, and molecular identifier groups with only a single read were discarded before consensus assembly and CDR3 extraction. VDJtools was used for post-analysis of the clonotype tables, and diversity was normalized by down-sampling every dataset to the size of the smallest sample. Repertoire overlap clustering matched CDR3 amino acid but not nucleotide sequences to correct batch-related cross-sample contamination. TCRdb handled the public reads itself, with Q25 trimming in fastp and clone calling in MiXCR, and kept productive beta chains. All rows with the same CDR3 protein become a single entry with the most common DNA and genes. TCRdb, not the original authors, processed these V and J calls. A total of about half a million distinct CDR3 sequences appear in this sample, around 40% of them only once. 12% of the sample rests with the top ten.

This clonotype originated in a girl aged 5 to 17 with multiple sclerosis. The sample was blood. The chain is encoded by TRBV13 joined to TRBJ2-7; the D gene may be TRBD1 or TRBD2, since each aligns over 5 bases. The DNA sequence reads TGTGCCAGCAGCTTAGCTCAGGCCGGGGCTAGCTCCTACGAGCAGTACTTC. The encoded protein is CASSLAQAGASSYEQYF.